This TCR beta chain was obtained from a study of T cells in Graves' hyperthyroidism and ophthalmopathy. Study-wide results and limits: Stable hyperthyroidism was told apart from ophthalmopathy by a model built on 13 V-J features. The model identified upcoming ophthalmopathy a median roughly 6.5 months ahead of onset.

Per germline, CDR1 KGHSH and CDR2 LQKENI. This CDR3 has 17 residues. The CDR3 regions of TCR beta were amplified from RNA transcripts. Carried out on the TCR CDR3, a first-round RT-PCR used the HTBI primer set. TCRdb independently ran MiXCR on the multiplex PCR reads; one entry per CDR3 protein. Found here are 460,000 or so distinct CDR3 sequences, around 15% of them singletons; the top ten hold 15% to 20%. There are a few counts of this clonotype. Its antigen is not known. A much bigger clone sits one base away, suggesting this may be a read error. The sequenced sample was blood. This chain links TRBV18 with TRBJ2-6; unclear D gene. The sequence was obtained from a woman between 18 and 29 years old with Graves' hyperthyroidism. The chain's CDR3 is CANSRLNQASGANVLTF. The CDR3 DNA reads as TGTGCCAACTCACGACTCAATCAAGCCTCTGGGGCCAACGTCCTGACTTTC.